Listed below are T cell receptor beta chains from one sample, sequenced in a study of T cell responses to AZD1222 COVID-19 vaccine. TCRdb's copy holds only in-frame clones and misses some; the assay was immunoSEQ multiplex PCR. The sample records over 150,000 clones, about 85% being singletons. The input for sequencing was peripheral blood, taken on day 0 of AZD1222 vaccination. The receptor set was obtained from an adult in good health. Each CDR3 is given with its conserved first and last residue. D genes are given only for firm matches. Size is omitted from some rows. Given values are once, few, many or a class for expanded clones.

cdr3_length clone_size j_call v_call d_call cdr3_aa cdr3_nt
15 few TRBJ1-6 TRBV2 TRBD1 CASSQDRVDYSPLHF TGTGCCAGCAGCCAGGACAGGGTCGACTATTCACCCCTCCACTTT
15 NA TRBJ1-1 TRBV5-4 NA CASSLGTDMNTEAFF TGTGCCAGCAGCTTAGGGACGGATATGAACACTGAAGCTTTCTTT
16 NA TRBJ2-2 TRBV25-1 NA CASSEGGAINTGELFF TGTGCCAGCAGTGAAGGGGGGGCCATTAACACCGGGGAGCTGTTTTTT
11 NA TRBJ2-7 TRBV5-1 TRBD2 CASRRGDEQYF TGCGCCAGCAGGCGGGGGGATGAGCAGTACTTC
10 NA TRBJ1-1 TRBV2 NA CASSEREAFF TGTGCCAGCAGTGAACGGGAAGCTTTCTTT
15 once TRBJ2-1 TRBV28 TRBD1 CASKTSGQGANEQFF TGTGCCAGCAAAACTTCGGGACAGGGGGCAAATGAGCAGTTCTTC
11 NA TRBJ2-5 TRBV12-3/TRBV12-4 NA CASSLVETQYF TGTGCCAGCAGCCTCGTGGAGACCCAGTACTTC
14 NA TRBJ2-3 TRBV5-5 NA CASSLAAGTDTQYF TGTGCCAGCAGCTTGGCGGCAGGCACAGATACGCAGTATTTT
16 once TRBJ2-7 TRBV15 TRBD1 CATSSHRGTEPYEQYF TGTGCCACCAGCTCTCATCGAGGGACAGAGCCCTACGAGCAGTACTTC
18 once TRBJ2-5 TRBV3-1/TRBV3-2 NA CASSPGLRTGDSQETQYF TGTGCCAGCAGCCCCGGTCTACGCACCGGGGACTCCCAAGAGACCCAGTACTTC
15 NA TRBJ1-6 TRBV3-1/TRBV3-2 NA CASSQGRQGNSPLHF TGTGCCAGCAGCCAAGGTCGGCAGGGGAATTCACCCCTCCACTTT
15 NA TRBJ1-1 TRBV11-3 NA CASSQSWGGNTEAFF TGTGCCAGCAGCCAATCATGGGGAGGGAACACTGAAGCTTTCTTT
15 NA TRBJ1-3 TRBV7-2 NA CASSWKPDPGNTIYF TGTGCCAGCAGCTGGAAACCGGATCCTGGAAACACCATATATTTT
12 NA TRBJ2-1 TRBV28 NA CASSPSYNEQFF TGTGCCAGCAGCCCCTCCTACAATGAGCAGTTCTTC
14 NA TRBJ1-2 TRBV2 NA CASSRRGANYGYTF TGTGCCAGCAGTCGGAGGGGAGCTAACTATGGCTACACCTTC
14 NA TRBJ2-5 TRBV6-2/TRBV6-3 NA CASSYTGGSGTQYF TGTGCCAGCAGTTACACGGGGGGCTCTGGGACCCAGTACTTC
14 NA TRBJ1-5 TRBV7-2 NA CASSFHREGQPQHF TGTGCCAGCAGCTTCCACAGGGAGGGCCAGCCCCAGCATTTT
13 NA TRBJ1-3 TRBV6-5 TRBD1 CASQGTARNTIYF TGTGCCAGCCAAGGGACAGCTAGAAACACCATATATTTT
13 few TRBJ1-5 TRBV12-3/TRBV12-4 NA CASSLELSQPQHF TGTGCCAGCAGTTTAGAGTTATCCCAGCCCCAGCATTTT
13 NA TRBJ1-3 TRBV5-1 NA CASSKGAGNTIYF TGCGCCAGCAGCAAGGGAGCTGGAAACACCATATATTTT
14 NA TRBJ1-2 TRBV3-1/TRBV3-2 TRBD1 CASSPDRGGYGYTF TGTGCCAGCAGCCCGGACAGGGGAGGATATGGCTACACCTTC
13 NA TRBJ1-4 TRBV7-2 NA CASSQTSNEKLFF TGTGCCAGCAGCCAAACCTCAAATGAAAAACTGTTTTTT
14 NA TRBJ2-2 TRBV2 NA CASSTSTGTGELFF TGTGCCAGCAGTACCTCGACGGGGACCGGGGAGCTGTTTTTT
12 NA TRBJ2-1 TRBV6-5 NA CASTPTYNEQFF TGTGCCAGCACCCCAACCTACAATGAGCAGTTCTTC
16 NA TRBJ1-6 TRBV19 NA CASSTTGLTYNSPLHF TGTGCCAGTAGTACCACAGGGTTAACCTATAATTCACCCCTCCACTTT
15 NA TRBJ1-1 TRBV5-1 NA CASSEGQGLKTEAFF TGCGCCAGCAGCGAGGGGCAGGGGTTGAAGACTGAAGCTTTCTTT
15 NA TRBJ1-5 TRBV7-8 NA CASSANRGSNQPQHF TGTGCCAGCAGCGCCAACCGGGGGAGCAATCAGCCCCAGCATTTT
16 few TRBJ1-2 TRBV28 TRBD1 CASSDWEGARNYGYTF TGTGCCAGCAGCGACTGGGAGGGGGCCAGGAACTATGGCTACACCTTC
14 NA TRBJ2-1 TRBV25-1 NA CASKGGVGSNEQFF TGTGCCAGCAAGGGCGGGGTGGGAAGCAATGAGCAGTTCTTC
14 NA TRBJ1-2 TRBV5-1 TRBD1 CASSQTGMDYGYTF TGCGCCAGCTCACAGACAGGGATGGATTATGGCTACACCTTC